The 2 T cell receptor beta chains presented below share a single source sample, sequenced in a study of cytomegalovirus exposure and HLA in healthy donors. PCR primers comprised 60 Vbeta and 13 Jbeta primers. TCRdb's table, derived via immunoSEQ multiplex PCR, lists solely in-frame clones and lacks some. In the table there are 150,000 to 200,000 clones, 75% to 90% of which are singletons. The source material was PBMCs. The receptors were gathered from a woman aged 18-30 years in good health and CMV-seronegative.

The V and J genes are TRBV10-2 and TRBJ2-5, with 9 bases identical to TRBD2. V was pared by 6 bases and J by 5 bases, with 7 bases of the junction left unmatched. The CDR3 sequence is 14 residues long. CDR1 and CDR2 from the germline V gene are WSHSY and SAAADI. The DNA of the CDR3 is TGCGCCAGCAGACTTAGCGGGGGAGTCGAGACCCAGTACTTC. Its protein product is CASRLSGGVETQYF.

The J gene is TRBJ2-7, the V gene TRBV11-2; D unclear. The CDR3 loop spans 14 amino acids. Looked up from germline, CDR1 is SGHAT and CDR2 is FQNNGV. V lost 1 base and J 3 bases, leaving 10 bases between the germline ends. The CDR3 DNA is TGTGCCAGCAGCTTAGTAAAGAGGAGCTACGAGCAGTACTTC. Its protein product is CASSLVKRSYEQYF.